This TCR beta chain appears in the sequencing data of a study of T cell responses to AZD1222 COVID-19 vaccine. From germline, CDR1 is MNHEY and CDR2 SVGAGI. The CDR3 is 15 residues long. Trimming pared 4 bases from V and 8 bases from J, leaving 15 bases between. Some clones are missing from TCRdb's copy, which holds only in-frame ones; the method was immunoSEQ multiplex PCR. The sample yields roughly 180,000 clones, 85% to 95% seen once. The chain recombines TRBV6-5 with TRBJ1-6, with D maybe TRBD1 (5 bases). The origin of this receptor is an adult who received the MenACWY meningococcal vaccine as a control. Sequenced material: peripheral blood, taken 28 days after the second dose of the MenACWY control vaccine. Written as DNA, the CDR3 is TGTGCCAGCAGTTTAATAGGGACCCGGGATTCACCCCTCCACTTT. Translation: CASSLIGTRDSPLHF.